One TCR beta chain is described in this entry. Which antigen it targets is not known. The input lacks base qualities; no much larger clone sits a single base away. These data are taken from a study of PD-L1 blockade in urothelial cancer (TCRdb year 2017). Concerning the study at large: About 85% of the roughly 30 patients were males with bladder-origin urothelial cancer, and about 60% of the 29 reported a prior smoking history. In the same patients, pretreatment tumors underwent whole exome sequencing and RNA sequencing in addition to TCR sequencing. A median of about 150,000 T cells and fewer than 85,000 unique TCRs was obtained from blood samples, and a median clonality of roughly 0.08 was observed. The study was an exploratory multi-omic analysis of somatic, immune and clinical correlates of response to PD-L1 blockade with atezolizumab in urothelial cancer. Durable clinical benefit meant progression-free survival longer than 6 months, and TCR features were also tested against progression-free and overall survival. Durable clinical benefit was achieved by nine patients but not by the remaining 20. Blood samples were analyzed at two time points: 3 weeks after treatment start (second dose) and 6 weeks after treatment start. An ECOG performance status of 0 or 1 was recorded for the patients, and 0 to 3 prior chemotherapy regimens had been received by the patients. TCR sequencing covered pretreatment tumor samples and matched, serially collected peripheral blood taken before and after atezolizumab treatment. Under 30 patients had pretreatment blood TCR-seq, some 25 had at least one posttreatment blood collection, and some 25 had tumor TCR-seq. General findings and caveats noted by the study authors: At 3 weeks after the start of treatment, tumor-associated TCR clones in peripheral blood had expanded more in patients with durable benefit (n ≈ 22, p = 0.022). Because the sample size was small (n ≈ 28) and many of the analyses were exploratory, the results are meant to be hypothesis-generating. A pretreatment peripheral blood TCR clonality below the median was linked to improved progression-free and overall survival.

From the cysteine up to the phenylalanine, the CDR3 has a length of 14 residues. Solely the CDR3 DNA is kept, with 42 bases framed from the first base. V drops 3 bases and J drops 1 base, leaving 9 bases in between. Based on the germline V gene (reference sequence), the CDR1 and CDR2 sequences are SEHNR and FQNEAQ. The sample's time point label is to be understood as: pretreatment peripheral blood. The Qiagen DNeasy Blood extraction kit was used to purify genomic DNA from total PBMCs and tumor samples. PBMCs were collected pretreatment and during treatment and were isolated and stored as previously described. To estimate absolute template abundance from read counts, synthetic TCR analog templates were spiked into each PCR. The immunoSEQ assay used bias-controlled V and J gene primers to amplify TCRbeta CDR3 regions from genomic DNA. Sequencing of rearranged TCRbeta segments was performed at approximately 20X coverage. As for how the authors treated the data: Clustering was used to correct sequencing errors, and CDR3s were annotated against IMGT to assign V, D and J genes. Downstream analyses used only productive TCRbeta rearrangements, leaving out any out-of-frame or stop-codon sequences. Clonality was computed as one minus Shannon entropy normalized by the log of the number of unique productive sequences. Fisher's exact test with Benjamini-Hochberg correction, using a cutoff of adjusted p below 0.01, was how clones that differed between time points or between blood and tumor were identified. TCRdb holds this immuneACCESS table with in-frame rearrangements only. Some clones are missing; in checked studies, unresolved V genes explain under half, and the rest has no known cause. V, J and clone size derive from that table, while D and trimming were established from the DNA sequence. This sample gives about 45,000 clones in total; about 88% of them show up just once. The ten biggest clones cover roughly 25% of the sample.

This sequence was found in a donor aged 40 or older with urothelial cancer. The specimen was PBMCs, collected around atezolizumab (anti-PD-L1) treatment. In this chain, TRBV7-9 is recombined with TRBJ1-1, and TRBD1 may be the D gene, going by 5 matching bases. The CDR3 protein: CASSLGRANTEAFF. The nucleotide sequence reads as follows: TGTGCCAGCAGCTTGGGCAGGGCGAACACTGAAGCTTTCTTT.